This TCR beta chain was sequenced for a study of regulatory T cells in long-lasting Graves disease (dated by TCRdb to the early 2020s). For context, the study as a whole: Patients with newly diagnosed Graves' disease had been on antithyroid drugs for under 3 months. This study used TCR sequencing and RNA sequencing of peripheral blood to compare persistent Graves' disease patients against newly diagnosed Graves' disease patients. TCR sequencing covered some 13 persistent and around 20 newly diagnosed Graves' disease patients, 33 samples in total. The study was registered as a clinical trial and conducted in China.

The study at large found these results: Sequencing and analysis were restricted to the TCR beta chain. More public clonotypes were shared among persistent patients (roughly 3,000) than among newly diagnosed patients (more than 950). TRBV28, TRBJ1-2 and TRBJ2-5 were preferentially used in persistent disease, while TRBV20-1 and TRBJ2-1 were favored in newly diagnosed disease. As a limitation, the authors acknowledged that the small sample size may reduce accuracy. Compared with newly diagnosed patients, patients with persistent Graves' disease had lower TCR Shannon entropy and fewer highly expanded clones, which suggests clonal expansion. Only peripheral blood was studied, because thyroid tissue, the primary lesion, was inaccessible.

This clonotype was detected only a few times. No antigen is known for it. No clone much larger than this one lies a single base away; base qualities are absent. Library creation used multiplex PCR. Instrument used: Illumina HiSeq 4000. To build TCR beta libraries, CDR3 regions were amplified by Arm-PCR using iRepertoire HTBI primers. PCR products were gel purified before sequencing. As for the authors' bioinformatics: A total of fewer than 80 TRBV and about 13 TRBJ segments were identified across samples and were used for gene usage analysis of CDR3 amino acid clonotypes. COPE and FqMerger were used to merge the filtered high-quality paired reads into contigs. BLAST was used to align contigs to IMGT TRBV, TRBD and TRBJ reference genes, and CDR3 was defined according to IMGT. Clonotypes above 0.1% frequency were classified as highly expanded clones. Shannon entropy was used to measure repertoire diversity, and the Gini coefficient was used to measure V-J evenness. A clonotype found in more than one individual was treated as public. TCRdb reprocessed the public reads (quality trimming at Q25 with fastp, clone calling with MiXCR) and kept in-frame beta chains. Identical CDR3 proteins give one entry, which carries the most common genes and DNA. The V and J calls, along with clone size, are taken from TCRdb and not from the paper's own processing. In all, the sample holds about 430,000 distinct CDR3 sequences, and 15% of those were seen once. The ten top clones hold about 7.8% of the sample.

The time point label of this sample denotes: newly diagnosed GD, antithyroid drugs for less than 3 months. For both TCR sequencing and RNA sequencing, RNA was extracted from PBMCs in TRIzol. The diagnosis of Graves' disease was made according to American Thyroid Association guidelines. Patients were recruited from an endocrinology department in Xi'an, China. Each patient gave roughly 10 milliliters of peripheral blood, collected in an EDTA anticoagulant tube. Ficoll Paque Plus density gradient separation was used to isolate PBMCs, and no further T cell sorting was done. An Agilent 2100 Bioanalyzer and agarose gel were used to check RNA quality, while a NanoDrop 2000 measured RNA concentration. V loses 3 bases at its end and J loses 5 bases; junction bases beyond the gene matches: 5. The CDR3 runs 15 amino acids, cysteine and phenylalanine included. The retained sequence is limited to the CDR3, 45 bases, with the frame set at the first base. The germline V gene (reference sequence) supplies CDR1 LNHDA and CDR2 SQIVND.

These data also formed part of another study, on T cells in Graves' hyperthyroidism and ophthalmopathy. The second publication reports: A patient counted as having stable Graves' hyperthyroidism if no progression to ophthalmopathy occurred over 18 months of follow-up. The hyperthyroidism patients were between 18 and 65 years old and newly diagnosed, with a disease duration of less than 2 months. Patients with uncontrolled infections, other autoimmune diseases, pregnancy or lactation were excluded. Clinical symptoms, serum thyroxine and TRAb, thyroid ultrasound, and orbital computed tomography formed the basis for the diagnoses. The first round of RT-PCR for the TCR CDR3 was performed with the HTBI primer set and the Qiagen OneStep RT-PCR kit. Blood samples also contained most of the expanded thyroid clonotypes (frequency above 0.001), which suggests that blood repertoires may reflect thyroid immune responses. A 13 V-J signature model separated ophthalmopathy from stable hyperthyroidism, with around 88% sensitivity and 81% to 82% specificity in cross-validation and 80%/75% in testing. In validation, the model predicted progression to ophthalmopathy with 55% to 71% sensitivity and approximately 78% specificity, a median of about 6.7 months before onset. To identify TCR V-J signatures that set the groups apart, the researchers used a discovery cohort of 95 to 100 patients, made up of roughly 40 with Graves' ophthalmopathy and some 55 with stable Graves' hyperthyroidism. An independent validation cohort of 18 to 20 hyperthyroidism patients and about 16 patients who later progressed to ophthalmopathy tested prospective prediction of ophthalmopathy. For training and testing, the approximately 97 patients in the discovery cohort were randomly divided in a 7:3 ratio. In about 6 Graves' hyperthyroidism patients, the study also compared T-cell repertoires from thyroid tissue with T-cell repertoires from blood. Following sampling, methimazole starting at 30 mg daily was given to hyperthyroidism patients, and high-dose intravenous methylprednisolone was given to ophthalmopathy patients. A second multiplex PCR round built the libraries, followed by size selection and purification. Libraries were sequenced paired-end with 100 bp reads on an Illumina HiSeq2000. Raw data were processed with SOAPnuke, discarding reads with adapters, uncalled bases, mean Phred below 15, or no exact constant-primer or identifier match. COPE v1.2.5 was used to merge high-quality paired reads, and clonotypes were defined as unique nucleotide sequences. MiTCR v1.1 was used to align clonotypes to the IMGT TRBV, TRBD and TRBJ reference segments. Only V-J combinations with frequency above 0.0001, covering roughly 99% of repertoires, were analysed. A TCS score was defined as the ratio of F50 (clonal expansion) to E x V (chaos), with BLOSUM62-based TCRdist applied between CDR3 peptides within each V-J. Welch's t-statistics and random forest reduced fewer than 550 V-J features to 13, which were used in a naive Bayes classifier (R e1071). Sample size was not statistically predetermined, and investigators were not blinded to group allocation. TCR Vbeta CDR3 sequencing of 120 to 150 peripheral blood samples (approximately 44 ophthalmopathy, 75 hyperthyroidism and roughly 17 progressor patients) is reported in the paper.

Source: peripheral blood mononuclear cells (PBMCs), taken at new diagnosis, from a patient treated with antithyroid drugs. The clonotype was recovered from a woman aged 40-49 years with Graves disease. Donor details come from another sample of the same person, matched by shared clones. The rearrangement joined TRBV19 to TRBJ2-1, with 9 bases matching TRBD2. The CDR3 protein is CASSILAGADNEQFF. The nucleotide sequence is TGTGCCAGTAGTATCTTAGCGGGAGCAGACAATGAGCAGTTCTTC.